The present entry profiles one T cell receptor beta chain with its context. Noted time point: peripheral blood 6 weeks after treatment start. This sample is drawn from a study of PD-L1 blockade in urothelial cancer. This CDR3 comprises 15 residues. V lost 0 bases to trimming and J lost 6 bases, with 12 bases between them. Germline-derived CDR1 and CDR2 are MNHEY and SVGAGI. Assay used: immunoSEQ multiplex PCR; TCRdb lists only in-frame clones, some missing. This table holds about 50,000 clones, over 75% found once. This rearrangement joins TRBV6-5 to TRBJ2-1; no clear D. Source: PBMCs, taken around atezolizumab (anti-PD-L1) treatment. The TCR originated in a man in his fifties with urothelial cancer. The CDR3 loop is CASSYSVPPVNEQFF. In nucleotides, the CDR3 is TGTGCCAGCAGTTACTCGGTTCCACCAGTCAATGAGCAGTTCTTC.